Included here is one T cell receptor beta chain sequence, with context. As yet, its antigen is unknown. Losses at the gene ends were 4 bases for V and 5 bases for J; bases not matched to a gene: 6. Germline CDR1 reads SNHLY; CDR2 reads FYNNEI. The CDR3 is 16 amino acids. Amplification used 60 Vbeta primers and 13 Jbeta primers. Produced via immunoSEQ multiplex PCR; TCRdb's table is partial and in-frame only. The specimen's table records approximately 75,000 clones. These data originate in a study of cytomegalovirus exposure and HLA in healthy donors. Study findings and constraints: What was likely a sequencing artifact was a cluster of highly shared sequence variants. A later analysis found common viral pathogens apparently linked to several of the most significant clusters. It was assumed in the presence/absence analyses that sequencing depth was roughly uniform across donors.

This TCR was sampled from a boy between 10 and 17 years old in good health and CMV-seronegative. The material sequenced was PBMCs. The V and J genes are TRBV2 and TRBJ2-1; TRBD2 aligns across 12 bases. Here the CDR3 reads CASSGWTSGTDNEQFF. The CDR3 nucleotides read TGTGCCAGCAGTGGATGGACTAGCGGGACCGACAATGAGCAGTTCTTC. Full variable domain (remainder filled in from reference TRBV2 and TRBJ2-1): EPEVTQTPSHQVTQMGQEVILRCVPISNHLYFYWYRQILGQKVEFLVSFYNNEISEKSEIFDDQFSVERPDGSNFTLKIRSTKLEDSAMYFCASSGWTSGTDNEQFFGPGTRLTVL.